This TCR beta chain was observed in a study of blood T cell repertoires in COVID-19. Looking at the study overall: Samples of COVID-19 (acute and convalescent) were obtained from the United States, Italy and Spain. Sources were T cells, B-cell-depleted T cells, or PBMCs; the material itself was cDNA or gDNA.

Only in-frame clones appear in the TCRdb table, and some are missing; sequencing was by immunoSEQ multiplex PCR. This table holds about 150,000 clones, around four fifths found once. The CDR3 runs 15 residues. From germline, CDR1 is SGHRS and CDR2 YFSETQ. V shed 3 bases and J 2 bases; nucleotides not matched to a gene: 5. All enrollees were about 18 to 100 years old and from under 25 US areas. This clone was found a few times. The chain recombines TRBV5-1 with TRBJ2-5; 9 nucleotides line up with TRBD2. The receptor was derived from a man between 65 and 85 years old who had been exposed to COVID-19. What was sequenced was PBMCs or T cells enriched from blood (not recorded which). In DNA form, the CDR3 reads TGCGCCAGCAGCTCCGGGACTAGCAGTCAAGAGACCCAGTACTTC. It translates to CASSSGTSSQETQYF.